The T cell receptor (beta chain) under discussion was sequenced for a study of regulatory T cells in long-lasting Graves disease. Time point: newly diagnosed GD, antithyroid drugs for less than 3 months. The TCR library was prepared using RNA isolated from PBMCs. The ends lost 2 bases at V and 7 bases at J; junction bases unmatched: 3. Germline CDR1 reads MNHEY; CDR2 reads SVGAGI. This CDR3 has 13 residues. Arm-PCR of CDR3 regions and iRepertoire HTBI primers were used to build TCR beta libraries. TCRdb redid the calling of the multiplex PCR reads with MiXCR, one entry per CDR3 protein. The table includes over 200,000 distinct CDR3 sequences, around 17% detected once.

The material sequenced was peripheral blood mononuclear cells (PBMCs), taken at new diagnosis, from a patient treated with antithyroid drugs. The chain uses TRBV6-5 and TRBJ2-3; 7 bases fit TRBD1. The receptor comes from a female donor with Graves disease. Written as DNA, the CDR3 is TGTGCCAGCAGTTACAGGGGGCGAAATACGCAGTATTTT. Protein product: CASSYRGRNTQYF.